Detailed here is one TCR beta chain. This entry comes from a study of blood T cells in healthy people across ages. Healthy Caucasian individuals from Russia aged about 6 to 100 were enrolled as donors. Each donor supplied ten milliliters of peripheral blood. The V end lost 4 bases, the J end lost 8 bases, and 21 bases lay between the germline ends. The CDR3 is made up of 16 amino acids. CDR1 SGHTA and CDR2 FQGNSA come from the germline V gene. Together with a sample-barcoded 5' primer, a J-beta primer mix was included in a second PCR lasting about 6 to 12 cycles. From the 5' RACE reads, TCRdb called clonotypes with MiXCR, one entry per CDR3 protein. The data contain nearly 800,000 distinct CDR3 sequences, approximately 60% of them seen just once; the ten biggest clones take up roughly 24%.

The sample consisted of blood. This receptor was identified in a man aged 40-50 years in good health. The V gene is TRBV7-2, the J gene TRBJ2-1; D is perhaps TRBD1 or TRBD2 (7 bases each). The CDR3 here is CASSSRQGGDWDEQFF. The DNA of the CDR3 is TGTGCCAGCAGCTCCCGACAGGGAGGGGACTGGGATGAGCAGTTCTTC.